The clone carrying this T cell receptor (beta chain) has more than one count but fewer than ten. The antigen is unknown. Trimming removed 5 bases at V and 0 bases at J, with 11 bases between. This CDR3 spans 14 amino acids. Looked up from germline, CDR1 is SQVTM and CDR2 is ANQGSEA. The data derive from a study of T-cell memory formation after mild COVID-19. General study points: Second-wave clones with a day 37 peak had unconfirmed SARS-CoV-2 specificity.

5'RACE with constant-segment primers yielded barcoded, UMI-tagged TCR alpha and TCR beta cDNA libraries. Each CDR3 protein gets one entry after TCRdb re-called the 5' RACE reads with MiXCR. The data show 400,000 to 550,000 distinct CDR3 sequences, more than 20% seen once. This sequence joins TRBV29-1 and TRBJ2-1; no clear D gene. This TCR came from an adult woman who had mild COVID-19 (a few samples of this study predate the infection). Cell type and time point are not known. Sequencing used PBMCs or a T cell subset sorted from them (not recorded which). The CDR3 DNA is TGCAGCGTTCCCGACCGGATCTCCTACAATGAGCAGTTCTTC. This gives the protein CSVPDRISYNEQFF.